What follows is one T cell receptor (beta chain) and its context. Its antigen remains unidentified. Comparators without hematopoietic cell transplant had other cancers, at least five gastrointestinal samples, and no known gastrointestinal disease. The V segment lost 3 bases and the J segment 5 bases; nucleotides outside the gene matches: 5. The CDR3 loop spans 15 amino acids. The germline CDR1 and CDR2 sequences are ENHRY and SYGVKD. The data originate from a study of tissue T cells after allogeneic stem cell transplantation. CDR3 sequences, V/J genes, frequencies and template counts came from survey-depth TCRbeta sequencing. Sequencing was performed with immunoSEQ multiplex PCR; in TCRdb, only in-frame clones are kept and a portion is missing. The top ten hold 7.7% of the sample, which has 20,000 to 30,000 clones, around four fifths seen once. Study results and caveats: Only a limited share of tissue TCRs appeared in blood or spleen.

The material sequenced was tissue from the ileum, taken at autopsy. The sequence was obtained from a female donor aged 60 or older with lung cancer. V gene TRBV10-3 combines with J gene TRBJ2-3; 10 bases match TRBD2. CDR3 amino acids: CAISELAGRGDTQYF. CDR3 in DNA: TGTGCCATCAGTGAACTAGCGGGGCGGGGAGATACGCAGTATTTT.